This TCR beta chain is from a study of blood T cell repertoires in COVID-19. The wider study: Nucleic acid was either cDNA or gDNA, and it came from T cells, B-cell-depleted T cells, or PBMCs.

Germline loops: CDR1 GTSNPN, CDR2 SVGIG (reference sequence). The CDR3 runs 14 residues. Authors' analysis steps: Amplification with reference gene primers provided the estimates of nucleated cell counts. Profiled with immunoSEQ multiplex PCR; TCRdb holds only in-frame clones, not every one. D and trimming were read from the DNA, whereas the V and J calls and clone size are those reported in that table. This sample has 60,000 to 85,000 clones, with approximately 80% found just once. The sequenced sample consisted of peripheral blood. The receptor was derived from a human donor in a cohort sampled during active COVID-19. The V gene is TRBV30, the J gene TRBJ2-3; 7 bases are a match to TRBD1. The CDR3 spells CATNGDSSTDTQYF. The CDR3 nucleotides read TGTGCTACGAACGGGGACAGCTCCACAGATACGCAGTATTTT.